This TCR beta chain was observed in a study of cytomegalovirus exposure and HLA in healthy donors. PCR primers comprised 60 Vbeta and 13 Jbeta primers. Only in-frame clones appear in the TCRdb table, and some are missing; sequencing was by immunoSEQ multiplex PCR. The sample has around 150,000 clones, roughly 71% seen once. The CDR3 contains 15 residues. V lost 6 bases, J lost 4 bases, and 9 bases stayed unmatched. Germline lookup yields CDR1 MNHEY and CDR2 SVGAGI. The sequence came from a woman aged 40 to 50 in good health and CMV-seronegative. The chain has TRBV6-5 and TRBJ1-1, with 9 bases lining up with TRBD1. Sequenced sample: PBMCs. DNA of the CDR3: TGTGCCAGCAGCCGGAACAGGGGGCTGGGCACTGAAGCTTTCTTT. Its protein product is CASSRNRGLGTEAFF.